This T cell receptor beta chain comes out of a study of spatial heterogeneity in lung cancer. Overall study: More beta-chain than alpha-chain sequences were consistently detected. For the average unique TCR and UMI combination, more than 8.5 occurrences appeared in raw reads.

This clonotype was seen ten or more times. Its antigen is not known. Study results and limitations: Tumoral mutation counts were tracked by counts of expanded intratumoral alpha and beta TCRs.

Time point specified: sample taken at primary tumor resection. The study sequenced unsorted whole RNA from tumor, nontumor lung or frozen PBMC. TCRdb passed the 5' RACE reads through MiXCR, listing each CDR3 protein once. Altogether 11,000 to 15,000 distinct CDR3 sequences are present, 4.7% being singletons, with the ten largest covering roughly 18%. From germline, CDR1 is WNHNN and CDR2 SYGVQD (reference sequence). With 3 bases removed from V and 6 bases from J, the gap between germline ends came to 11 bases. This CDR3 is 13 amino acids long. The rearrangement links TRBV10-1 to TRBJ2-5, with D tentatively TRBD2 (7 bases). The material sequenced was lung tumor tissue, taken at surgery. The TCR originated in a female donor with early-stage non-small cell lung cancer. The CDR3 sequence is CASSDGGLKTQYF. Written as DNA, the CDR3 is TGCGCCAGCAGTGACGGGGGGCTAAAGACCCAGTACTTC.